Detailed here is one TCR beta chain. This sample was taken from a study of blood T cell repertoires in COVID-19. About the research overall: Both acute and convalescent COVID-19 samples were obtained from the United States, Italy and Spain. From T cells, B-cell-depleted T cells, or PBMCs came the material, which was cDNA or gDNA.

In the original workflow: How many nucleated cells were present was estimated from reference gene primer amplification. TCRdb's table, derived via immunoSEQ multiplex PCR, lists solely in-frame clones and lacks some. D and trimming come from the DNA, and the V and J calls and clone size come from that table. The sample has about 160,000 clones; under 85% are singletons. The CDR3 spans 14 residues. Germline assignment: CDR1 MNHEY and CDR2 SVGAGI. Trimming cost V 8 bases and J 0 bases, with 10 bases left between them. The V call is TRBV6-5, the J call TRBJ1-4; no firm D call. The source of this sequence is a man between 70 and 80 years old with acute or convalescent COVID-19. Sequenced sample: peripheral blood. The CDR3 DNA follows: TGTGCCAGCCTCCCCCCCGCAACTAATGAAAAACTGTTTTTT. Translating it yields CASLPPATNEKLFF.